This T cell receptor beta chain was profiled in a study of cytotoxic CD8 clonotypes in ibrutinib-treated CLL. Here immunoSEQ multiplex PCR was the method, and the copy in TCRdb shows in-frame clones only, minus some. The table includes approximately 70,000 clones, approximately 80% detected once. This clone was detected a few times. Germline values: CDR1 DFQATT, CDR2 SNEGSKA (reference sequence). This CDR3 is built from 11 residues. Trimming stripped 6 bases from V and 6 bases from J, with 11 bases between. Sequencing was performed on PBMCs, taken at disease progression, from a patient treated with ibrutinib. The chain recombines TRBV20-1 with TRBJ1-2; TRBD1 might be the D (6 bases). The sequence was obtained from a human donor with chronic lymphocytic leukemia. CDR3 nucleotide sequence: TGCAGTGCCAGGACAGTTGATGGCTACACCTTC. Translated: CSARTVDGYTF.